This T cell receptor (beta chain) was identified in a study of cytomegalovirus exposure and HLA in healthy donors. Findings and caveats of the study: Both high specificity and high sensitivity reportedly marked the classifier's diagnosis of cytomegalovirus status.

13 Jbeta primers and 60 Vbeta primers were used for the PCR. TCRdb keeps only in-frame clones here, not all; method: immunoSEQ multiplex PCR. The table has 75,000 to 100,000 clones, around 77% seen once. Notes on this clone: What it binds is not known.

Each of the donors was a healthy bone marrow donor. Sample: PBMCs. This receptor was taken from a man aged 35-49 years in good health and CMV-seronegative.

Written as DNA, the CDR3 is TGTGCCAGCAGCTTACAGGGCTCCAATCAGCCCCAGCATTTT. This gives the protein CASSLQGSNQPQHF. The chain carries TRBV5-4 and TRBJ1-5, with D perhaps matching TRBD1 (6 bases). This CDR3 is built from 14 residues. Germline lookup yields CDR1 SGHNT and CDR2 YYREEE (reference sequence). V lost 2 bases and J 3 bases, leaving 9 bases between the germline ends. The whole variable domain, remainder taken from reference TRBV5-4 and TRBJ1-5, is ETGVTQSPTHLIKTRGQQVTLRCSSQSGHNTVSWYQQALGQGPQFIFQYYREEENGRGNFPPRFSGLQFPNYSSELNVNALELDDSALYLCASSLQGSNQPQHFGDGTRLSIL.